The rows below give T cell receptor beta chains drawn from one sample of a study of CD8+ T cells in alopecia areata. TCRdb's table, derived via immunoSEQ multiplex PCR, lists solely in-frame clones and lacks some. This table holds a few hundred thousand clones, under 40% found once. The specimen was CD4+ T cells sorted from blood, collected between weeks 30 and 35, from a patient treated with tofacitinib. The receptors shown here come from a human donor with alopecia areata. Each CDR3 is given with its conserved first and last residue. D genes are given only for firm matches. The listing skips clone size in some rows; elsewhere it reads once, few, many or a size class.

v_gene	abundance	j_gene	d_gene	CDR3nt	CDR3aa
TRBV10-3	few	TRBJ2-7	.	TGTGCCATCAGTGAGAGGGGCAGCTCCTACGAGCAGTACTTC	CAISERGSSYEQYF
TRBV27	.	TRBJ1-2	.	TGTGCCAGCAGTTCCCAGGCGTCTTTGGGGAGACATCCTAACTATGGCTACACCTTC	CASSSQASLGRHPNYGYTF
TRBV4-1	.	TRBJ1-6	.	TGCGCCAGCAGCCATCAGGCTCTCTATAATTCACCCCTCCACTTT	CASSHQALYNSPLHF
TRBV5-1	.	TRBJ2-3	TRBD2	TGCGCCAGCAGCTTCCGTAGCGGGAGGGCCCAAGATACGCAGTATTTT	CASSFRSGRAQDTQYF
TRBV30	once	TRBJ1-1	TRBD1	TGTGCCTGGACGCGACAGGGAAGGGGCACTGAAGCTTTCTTT	CAWTRQGRGTEAFF
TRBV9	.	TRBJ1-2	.	TGTGCCAGCAGCGTAAGCTCTTCTGACTATGGCTACACCTTC	CASSVSSSDYGYTF
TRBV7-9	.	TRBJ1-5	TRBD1	TGTGCCAGCAGCCCCGGACAGGGCGGCAATCAGCCCCAGCATTTT	CASSPGQGGNQPQHF
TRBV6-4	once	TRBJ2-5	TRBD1	TGTGCCAGCCGACGCCGGGACAGGGGTGGAGAGACCCAGTACTTC	CASRRRDRGGETQYF
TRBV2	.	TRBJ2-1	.	TGTGCCAGCAGTATTACCGGACTGTACAATGAGCAGTTCTTC	CASSITGLYNEQFF
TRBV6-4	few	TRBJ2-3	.	TGTGCCAGCAGTGGTGACACAGATACGCAGTATTTT	CASSGDTDTQYF
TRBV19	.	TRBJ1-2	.	TGTGCCAGTAGCCTGCCGGGAAACTATGGCTACACCTTC	CASSLPGNYGYTF
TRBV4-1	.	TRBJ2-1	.	TGCGCCAGCAGCCAAGGGCAGGCTAGCCCTCCGAGGGAGCAGTTCTTC	CASSQGQASPPREQFF